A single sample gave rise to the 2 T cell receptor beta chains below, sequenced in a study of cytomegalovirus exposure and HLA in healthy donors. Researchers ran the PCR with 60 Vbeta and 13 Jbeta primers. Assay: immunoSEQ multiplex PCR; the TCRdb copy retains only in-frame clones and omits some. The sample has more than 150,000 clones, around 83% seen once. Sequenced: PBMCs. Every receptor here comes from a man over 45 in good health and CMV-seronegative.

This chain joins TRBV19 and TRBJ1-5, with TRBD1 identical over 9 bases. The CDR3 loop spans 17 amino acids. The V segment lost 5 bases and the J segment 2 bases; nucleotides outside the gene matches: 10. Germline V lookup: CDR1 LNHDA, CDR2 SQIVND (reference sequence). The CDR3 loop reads CASSGGTTGGRNQPQHF. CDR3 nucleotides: TGTGCCAGTAGTGGGGGGACTACAGGGGGCCGCAATCAGCCCCAGCATTTT.

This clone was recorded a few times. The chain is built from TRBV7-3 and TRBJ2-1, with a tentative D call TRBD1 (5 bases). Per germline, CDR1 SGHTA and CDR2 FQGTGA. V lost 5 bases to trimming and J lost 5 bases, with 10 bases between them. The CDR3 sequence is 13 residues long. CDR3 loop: CASSPSRDNEQFF. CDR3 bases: TGTGCCAGCAGCCCATCCAGGGACAATGAGCAGTTCTTC. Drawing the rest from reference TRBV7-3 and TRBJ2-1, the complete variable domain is GAGVSQTPSNKVTEKGKYVELRCDPISGHTALYWYRQSLGQGPEFLIYFQGTGAADDSGLPNDRFFAVRPEGSVSTLKIQRTERGDSAVYLCASSPSRDNEQFFGPGTRLTVL.